This is a list of T cell receptor beta chains from one sample in a study of blood T cell repertoires in COVID-19. Profiling relied on immunoSEQ multiplex PCR, and the TCRdb table lists in-frame clones only, not all of them. The sample carries 190,000 or so clones, approximately 86% recorded once. Sequenced sample: peripheral blood. The receptors here all came from a man between 35 and 55 years old with active or convalescent COVID-19. Each CDR3 is given with its conserved first and last residue. Fields, in order: V gene, clone size, J gene, D gene, CDR3 protein, CDR3 DNA. A D gene is named only where the DNA matches it firmly. A clone size is listed for some rows: how often the clone was seen (once, few, many), or a class if it is expanded.

TRBV19,.,TRBJ1-5,TRBD1,CASSKNRGQQPQHF,TGTGCCAGTAGTAAAAACAGGGGGCAACAGCCCCAGCATTTT
TRBV3-1/TRBV3-2,once,TRBJ2-3,.,CASSQGLTPLPDTQYF,TGTGCCAGCAGCCAAGGGTTAACTCCCCTTCCAGATACGCAGTATTTT
TRBV4-2,.,TRBJ1-4,TRBD1,CASSPPGQVEKLFF,TGTGCCAGCAGCCCCCCGGGACAGGTTGAAAAACTGTTTTTT
TRBV5-1,.,TRBJ1-6,.,CASSFTGNYNSPLHF,TGCGCCAGCAGCTTCACAGGGAACTATAATTCACCCCTCCACTTT
TRBV4-1,.,TRBJ2-2,.,CASSQDHYGTGELFF,TGCGCCAGCAGCCAAGATCATTACGGCACCGGGGAGCTGTTTTTT
TRBV29-1,.,TRBJ2-2,.,CSVDRTATGELFF,TGCAGCGTGGACCGGACAGCCACCGGGGAGCTGTTTTTT
TRBV11-3,.,TRBJ2-3,TRBD2,CASSSRLAGPPHTQYF,TGTGCCAGCAGCTCCAGACTAGCGGGGCCCCCCCATACGCAGTATTTT
TRBV18,.,TRBJ1-2,.,CASSQQGFANYGYTF,TGTGCCAGCTCCCAACAGGGATTTGCTAACTATGGCTACACCTTC
TRBV19,.,TRBJ2-7,.,CASSLGPAYEQYF,TGTGCCAGTAGTCTGGGCCCTGCCTACGAGCAGTACTTC
TRBV19,once,TRBJ1-5,.,CASSPDNLRQPQHF,TGTGCCAGTAGCCCAGACAACCTCCGGCAGCCCCAGCATTTT
TRBV19,.,TRBJ2-7,TRBD1,CASSPGQAYEQYF,TGTGCCAGTAGTCCCGGACAGGCCTACGAGCAGTACTTC
TRBV11-3,few,TRBJ2-3,.,CASSRTGADTQYF,TGTGCCAGCAGCCGTACCGGGGCAGATACGCAGTATTTT
TRBV12-5,.,TRBJ2-7,TRBD1,CASGLVPGQGAREQYF,TGTGCTAGTGGTTTGGTACCGGGACAGGGGGCGCGGGAGCAGTACTTC
TRBV15,once,TRBJ2-1,TRBD1,CATSRGQGRFLVRNEQFF,TGTGCCACCAGCAGGGGACAGGGGAGATTCTTGGTCCGCAATGAGCAGTTCTTC
TRBV28,.,TRBJ1-1,.,CASSPTGTEAFF,TGTGCCAGCAGTCCTACAGGGACTGAAGCTTTCTTT
TRBV9,.,TRBJ2-2,.,CASSVGVAFTGELFF,TGTGCCAGCAGCGTAGGGGTAGCGTTTACCGGGGAGCTGTTTTTT
TRBV5-1,.,TRBJ2-1,TRBD1,CASSFGPGQGEDEQFF,TGCGCCAGCAGCTTTGGACCGGGACAGGGTGAAGATGAGCAGTTCTTC
TRBV4-1,.,TRBJ1-2,.,CASSQDGRGLGYTF,TGCGCCAGCAGCCAAGATGGTAGGGGTCTTGGCTACACCTTC
TRBV7-2,.,TRBJ2-1,.,CASSPLVSQGGEQFF,TGTGCCAGCAGCCCCCTGGTAAGTCAGGGCGGTGAGCAGTTCTTC
TRBV30,once,TRBJ1-5,TRBD1,CAWSLGQVGQPQHF,TGTGCCTGGAGTCTAGGACAGGTGGGGCAGCCCCAGCATTTT
TRBV5-1,.,TRBJ2-1,.,CASSLNTATYNEQFF,TGCGCCAGCAGCTTGAATACAGCTACCTACAATGAGCAGTTCTTC
TRBV5-1,.,TRBJ2-3,TRBD1,CASSARDRTTDTQYF,TGCGCCAGCAGCGCACGGGACAGAACGACAGATACGCAGTATTTT
TRBV3-1/TRBV3-2,few,TRBJ1-6,.,CASSPKRDSPLHF,TGTGCCAGCAGCCCGAAGAGGGATTCACCCCTCCACTTT
TRBV5-1,.,TRBJ1-2,TRBD1,CASSPTGVGYGYTF,TGCGCCAGCAGCCCGACAGGGGTTGGGTATGGCTACACCTTC
TRBV3-1/TRBV3-2,.,TRBJ2-2,.,CASSQDRRTGELFF,TGTGCCAGCAGCCAAGATCGGAGGACCGGGGAGCTGTTTTTT
TRBV3-1/TRBV3-2,.,TRBJ2-5,TRBD2,CASSQGFPGGLEETQYF,TGTGCCAGCAGCCAAGGGTTTCCGGGGGGATTAGAAGAGACCCAGTACTTC
TRBV6-1,.,TRBJ1-2,.,CASSEQGYGYTF,TGTGCCAGCAGTGAACAGGGGTATGGCTACACCTTC
TRBV28,few,TRBJ1-4,.,CASSSPTATNEKLFF,TGTGCCAGCAGTTCCCCGACAGCAACTAATGAAAAACTGTTTTTT
TRBV9,.,TRBJ1-2,.,CASSGAPGVDYGYTF,TGTGCCAGCAGCGGGGCCCCAGGGGTGGACTATGGCTACACCTTC
TRBV5-6,.,TRBJ1-4,TRBD1,CASSGNPGGPNEKLFF,TGTGCCAGCAGCGGAAACCCAGGGGGACCTAATGAAAAACTGTTTTTT
TRBV3-1/TRBV3-2,.,TRBJ2-7,.,CASSHNIPNYEQYF,TGTGCCAGCAGCCATAACATTCCAAACTACGAGCAGTACTTC
TRBV5-1,.,TRBJ1-4,.,CASSFGEGVAEKLFF,TGCGCCAGCAGCTTTGGAGAGGGGGTTGCTGAAAAACTGTTTTTT
TRBV30,.,TRBJ2-6,.,CAWTGDGTSGANVLTF,TGTGCCTGGACGGGAGACGGCACATCTGGGGCCAACGTCCTGACTTTC
TRBV18,.,TRBJ2-1,TRBD2,CASSPPEKGPGGYNEQFF,TGTGCCAGCTCACCACCGGAAAAGGGGCCCGGGGGGTACAATGAGCAGTTCTTC
TRBV5-8,once,TRBJ2-5,TRBD2,CASSSGLAGDQETQYF,TGTGCCAGCAGCTCCGGACTAGCGGGGGACCAAGAGACCCAGTACTTC
TRBV3-1/TRBV3-2,.,TRBJ1-1,TRBD1,CASSKRDSPRAFF,TGTGCCAGCAGTAAAAGGGACAGCCCGAGGGCTTTCTTT
TRBV7-3,once,TRBJ2-3,TRBD2,CASSLTSSGGVRTSTDTQYF,TGTGCCAGCAGCTTAACGTCTAGCGGGGGGGTTAGGACTAGCACAGATACGCAGTATTTT
TRBV27,.,TRBJ2-7,TRBD2,CASSLRGVEQYF,TGTGCCAGCAGCCTGCGGGGGGTTGAGCAGTACTTC
TRBV18,.,TRBJ2-7,.,CASSGGSYEQYF,TGTGCCAGCTCGGGGGGATCCTACGAGCAGTACTTC
TRBV5-5,.,TRBJ2-7,TRBD1,CASWGQGHEQYF,TGTGCCAGCTGGGGACAGGGCCACGAGCAGTACTTC
TRBV11-3,.,TRBJ2-7,TRBD1,CASSRESGQVSHEQYF,TGTGCCAGCAGCCGAGAATCGGGACAGGTTTCCCACGAGCAGTACTTC
TRBV24-1,.,TRBJ1-5,.,CATSDISRDQPQHF,TGTGCCACCAGTGACATAAGCCGAGATCAGCCCCAGCATTTT
TRBV27,.,TRBJ1-2,.,CASRKLDTFYNYGYTF,TGTGCCAGCAGAAAGTTGGACACTTTTTACAACTATGGCTACACCTTC
TRBV5-1,.,TRBJ2-3,.,CASSLAGDPSTDTQYF,TGCGCCAGCAGCTTGGCCGGTGATCCTAGCACAGATACGCAGTATTTT
TRBV5-4,.,TRBJ1-1,.,CASSSQNLNTEAFF,TGTGCCAGCAGCTCCCAAAACTTGAACACTGAAGCTTTCTTT
TRBV18,.,TRBJ2-5,.,CASSREGFTVETQYF,TGTGCCAGCTCAAGAGAGGGCTTCACGGTGGAGACCCAGTACTTC
TRBV7-8,.,TRBJ1-4,.,CASSLASGLATNEKLFF,TGTGCCAGCAGCTTAGCGTCTGGACTGGCAACTAATGAAAAACTGTTTTTT
TRBV5-1,.,TRBJ2-2,TRBD1,CASSFSGQPGTGELFF,TGCGCCAGCAGCTTCTCGGGACAGCCCGGCACCGGGGAGCTGTTTTTT
TRBV19,.,TRBJ1-2,.,CASRVDLYGYTF,TGTGCCAGTAGGGTAGATCTCTATGGCTACACCTTC
TRBV5-1,few,TRBJ2-5,TRBD2,CASSLASSGGETQYF,TGCGCCAGCAGCTTGGCTTCTAGCGGGGGCGAGACCCAGTACTTC
TRBV15,.,TRBJ2-7,TRBD1,CATSRAGQGYEQYF,TGTGCCACCAGCAGAGCCGGACAGGGCTACGAGCAGTACTTC
TRBV7-3,.,TRBJ2-3,TRBD2,CASSSAGGGLDTQYF,TGTGCCAGCAGCTCTGCTGGCGGGGGTCTAGATACGCAGTATTTT
TRBV21-1,.,TRBJ1-1,.,CASSNDRNTEAFF,TGTGCCAGCAGCAACGACAGGAACACTGAAGCTTTCTTT
TRBV5-6,.,TRBJ1-2,.,CASSNPGTNYGYTF,TGTGCCAGCAGCAACCCCGGGACAAACTATGGCTACACCTTC
TRBV5-1,.,TRBJ2-2,TRBD1,CASSPRQGRGTGELFF,TGCGCCAGCAGCCCCCGACAGGGTCGTGGCACCGGGGAGCTGTTTTTT
TRBV2,few,TRBJ1-2,.,CASSEEARVRGYTF,TGTGCCAGCAGTGAAGAGGCCAGGGTACGTGGCTACACCTTC
TRBV3-1/TRBV3-2,.,TRBJ2-7,TRBD1,CASSSLRTGDEQYF,TGTGCCAGCAGCTCATTAAGGACAGGGGACGAGCAGTACTTC
TRBV28,once,TRBJ1-2,TRBD1,CASRTGSYGYTF,TGTGCCAGCAGGACAGGGAGCTATGGCTACACCTTC
TRBV29-1,once,TRBJ2-1,TRBD2,CSVEDGVAGGSNEQFF,TGCAGCGTTGAAGATGGGGTAGCGGGGGGATCCAATGAGCAGTTCTTC